This T cell receptor beta chain was identified during a study of T cell repertoires in cytomegalovirus infection (dated by TCRdb to the late 2010s). Study-wide context: Alongside well-studied HLA-B-restricted epitopes, the peptide stimulations were aimed at recently identified HLA-C-restricted CMV epitopes, whose presentation resists viral immunomodulation. The HLA type of each donor mattered for the analysis, because public TCR beta signatures pointed to carriage of CMV infection along with the matching HLA type.

The paper as a whole reports these results and caveats: Carriers of CMV infection plus the relevant HLA type were discriminated by the cumulative frequency of public TCR beta family members in the study cohort and in an independent approximately 360-donor cohort. In the ex vivo response, HLA-C-restricted CMV-specific TCR beta clonotypes were dominant, and in two of eight donors the single most frequent clonotype came from this HLA-C-restricted group.

For this clonotype: Its antigen specificity is not known. Per-base quality was not reported, and no clone a single base away is much larger than it.

Cut back by 2 bases and 9 bases, the V and J ends lie 20 bases apart. The CDR3 covers 15 residues, taking in both the cysteine and the phenylalanine. Kept here is only the CDR3 DNA, which spans 45 bases and is read in frame from base 1. In the germline V gene, CDR1 corresponds to MNHEY and CDR2 to SVGAGI. Sequencing relied on an Illumina HiSeq 1500. The public reads were reanalyzed by TCRdb: fastp trimming at Q25, MiXCR alignment, in-frame beta chains only. Rows with one shared CDR3 protein collapse into an entry with the most common genes and DNA. This sample gives about 920,000 distinct CDR3 sequences in total; 30% to 40% of them show up just once. The ten largest clones take up around 15% of the sample. The sample's treatment or condition, from its label and the paper: in vitro stimulation with specific CMV peptide epitopes to enrich CMV-specific T cells.

Source: cultured CD8+ T cells from PBMCs, taken from culture after CMV antigen stimulation. This clonotype was obtained from a human donor in good health (CMV status not recorded). Some clones in this sample may be carry-over from other donors' samples. The sequence is built from TRBV6-5 and TRBJ2-7, with the D gene not confidently named. The CDR3 protein is CASSYNSLGLERQYF. The DNA reads as follows: TGTGCCAGCAGTTACAATAGCCTAGGGCTGGAGAGGCAGTACTTC.